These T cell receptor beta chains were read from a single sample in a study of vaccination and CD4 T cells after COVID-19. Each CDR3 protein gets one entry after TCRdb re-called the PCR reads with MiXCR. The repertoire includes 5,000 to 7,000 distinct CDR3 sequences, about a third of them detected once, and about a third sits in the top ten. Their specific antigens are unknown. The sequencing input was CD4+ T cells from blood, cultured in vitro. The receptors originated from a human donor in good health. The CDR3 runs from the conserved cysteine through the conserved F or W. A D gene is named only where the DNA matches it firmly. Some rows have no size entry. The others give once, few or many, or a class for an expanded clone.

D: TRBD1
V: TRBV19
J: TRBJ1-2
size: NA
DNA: TGTGCCAGTACACCGGGACAGCTTGTCGGCTACACCTTC
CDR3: CASTPGQLVGYTF

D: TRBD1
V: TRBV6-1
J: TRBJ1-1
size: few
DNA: TGTGCCAGCAAGGAACTACAGGGGGGCACTGAAGCTTTCTTT
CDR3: CASKELQGGTEAFF

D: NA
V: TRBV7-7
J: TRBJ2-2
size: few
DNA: TGTGCCAGCAGCTTGCTACACACTGCGAACACCGGGGAGCTGTTTTTT
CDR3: CASSLLHTANTGELFF

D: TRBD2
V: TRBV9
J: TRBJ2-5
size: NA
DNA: TGTGCCAGCAGCGTAGGACCTAGCGGGGACGGTGTAGAGACCCAGTACTTC
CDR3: CASSVGPSGDGVETQYF

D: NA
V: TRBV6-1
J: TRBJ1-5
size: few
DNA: TGTGCCAGCAGATCCGAGAGGAGTCAGCCCCAGCATTTT
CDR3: CASRSERSQPQHF

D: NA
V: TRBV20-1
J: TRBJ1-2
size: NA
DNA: TGCAGTGCTAGACGAGCTGGGTCTAGCTATGGCTACACCTTC
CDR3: CSARRAGSSYGYTF

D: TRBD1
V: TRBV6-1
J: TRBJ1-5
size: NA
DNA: TGTGCCAGCAGGTCCGGGACAGGTGCCGTTTACGGTCAACAGCCCCAGCATTTT
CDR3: CASRSGTGAVYGQQPQHF

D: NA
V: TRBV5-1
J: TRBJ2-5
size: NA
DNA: TGCGCCAGCAGCTTGGCCACGGACCAAGAGACCCAGTACTTC
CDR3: CASSLATDQETQYF

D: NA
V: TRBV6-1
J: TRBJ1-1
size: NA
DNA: TGTGCCAGCAGTAGAACCGGGGTCACTGAAGCTTTCTTT
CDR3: CASSRTGVTEAFF

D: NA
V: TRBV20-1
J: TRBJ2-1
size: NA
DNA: TGCAGTGCTAGAGATAGGAGCGGGTACAATGAGCAGTTCTTC
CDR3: CSARDRSGYNEQFF

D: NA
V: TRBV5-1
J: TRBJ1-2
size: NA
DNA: TGCGCCAGCAGCTTCAACGGGGGAGATCGTGGCTACACCTTC
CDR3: CASSFNGGDRGYTF

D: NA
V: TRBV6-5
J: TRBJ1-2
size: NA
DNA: TGTGCCAGCAGTTCCATGGGGAACGCATACACCTTC
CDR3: CASSSMGNAYTF

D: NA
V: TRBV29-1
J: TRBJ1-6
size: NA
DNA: TGCAGCGTCGCTCCAGGGGTAGGGTCACCCCTCCACTTT
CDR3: CSVAPGVGSPLHF

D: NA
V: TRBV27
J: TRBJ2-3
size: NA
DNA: TGTGCCAGCAGTTTTGGGGGGAGGTATGCAGATACGCAGTATTTT
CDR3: CASSFGGRYADTQYF

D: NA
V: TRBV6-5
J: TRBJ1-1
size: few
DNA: TGTGCCAGCAGTTACCGTCTTGATAGTGACACTGAAGCTTTCTTT
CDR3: CASSYRLDSDTEAFF

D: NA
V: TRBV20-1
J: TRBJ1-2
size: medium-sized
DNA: TGCAGTGCTAGTAACCCGACTAACTATGGCTACACCTTC
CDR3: CSASNPTNYGYTF